The 8 T cell receptor beta chains in this list originate from one sample, sequenced in a study of CD8 T cells in Susac syndrome. RNA, at roughly 0.45 to 1 ug, was reverse transcribed with random hexamers. TCRdb used MiXCR to reprocess the immunoSEQ multiplex PCR reads, holding one entry per CDR3 protein. Here the sample spans some 450,000 distinct CDR3 sequences, approximately 85% being singletons. Input material: CD8+ T cells from PBMCs. The source is a human donor with multiple sclerosis.

The chain joins TRBV29-1 to TRBJ2-7, with D tentatively TRBD2 (6 bases). Between the trimmed V and J ends, which lost 2 bases and 3 bases, there was a span of 8 bases. Germline CDR1 is SQVTM and CDR2 is ANQGSEA. There are 12 residues in the CDR3. CDR3 loop: CSVETGDYEQYF. CDR3 DNA sequence: TGCAGCGTTGAAACGGGAGACTACGAGCAGTACTTC.

The rearrangement links TRBV6-5 to TRBJ2-1, with D unresolved. The CDR3 is 13 residues long. CDR1 is MNHEY, CDR2 SVGAGI, per germline. V lost 3 bases to trimming and J lost 10 bases, with 13 bases between them. DNA of the CDR3: TGTGCCAGCAGTTATAACAGAGCGAGGGAGCAGTTCTTC. It is translated as CASSYNRAREQFF.

V is TRBV3-1 and J is TRBJ1-1; TRBD1 matches 7 bases. The CDR3 length is 14 residues. Germline-derived CDR1 and CDR2 are LGHDT and YNNKEL (reference sequence). The V and J ends lost 6 bases and 1 base, in that order; junction bases with no gene match: 5. CDR3 sequence (DNA): TGTGCCAGCAGGGTACAGGGGTCGAACACTGAAGCTTTCTTT. Amino acid sequence: CASRVQGSNTEAFF. The full variable domain, in which reference TRBV3-1 and TRBJ1-1 provide the parts outside the CDR3, is DTAVSQTPKYLVTQMGNDKSIKCEQNLGHDTMYWYKQDSKKFLKIMFSYNNKELIINETVPNRFSPKSPDKAHLNLHINSLELGDSAVYFCASRVQGSNTEAFFGQGTRLTVV.

The chain recombines TRBV27 with TRBJ2-6; D unresolved. Trimming cost V 6 bases and J 2 bases, with 14 bases left between them. CDR1 MNHEY and CDR2 SMNVEV come from the germline V gene (reference sequence). The CDR3 is 16 residues long. The CDR3 DNA reads TGTGCCAGCAGCCCTACAGCGACTCCTGGGGCCAACGTCCTGACTTTC. As protein: CASSPTATPGANVLTF.

The V gene is TRBV19, the J gene TRBJ2-3; TRBD2 is a possible D gene (6 bases). This CDR3 is built from 14 residues. Trimming shortened V by 5 bases and J by 4 bases, and 13 bases separated the two germline ends. Germline V gene data show CDR1 as LNHDA and CDR2 as SQIVND (reference sequence). In DNA, the CDR3 is TGTGCCAGTAGTTTTACTAGCCTCTCAGATACGCAGTATTTT. Its protein product is CASSFTSLSDTQYF.

V and J are TRBV9 and TRBJ2-1; 12 positions agree with TRBD2. The CDR3 covers 15 residues. Germline-derived CDR1 and CDR2 are SGDLS and YYNGEE. The V gene end was trimmed by 1 base and the J gene end by 7 bases; junction bases not matched to a gene: 3. DNA of the CDR3: TGTGCCAGCAGCGTAACAGGGACTAGCGGGAATGAGCAGTTCTTC. This sequence encodes CASSVTGTSGNEQFF.

CDR3 sequence: CASSLRDSRTSSYNEQFF. The CDR3 DNA sequence: TGTGCCAGCAGTTTACGGGACTCGAGAACGAGCTCCTACAATGAGCAGTTCTTC. V gene TRBV27 combines with J gene TRBJ2-1, with D perhaps TRBD2 (6 bases). The CDR3 totals 18 residues. Trimming stripped 2 bases from V and 0 bases from J, with 17 bases between. CDR1 and CDR2 (germline): MNHEY, SMNVEV (reference sequence).

A single count supports this clonotype. The chain employs TRBV29-1 and TRBJ1-4, with D possibly TRBD1 on 6 matching bases. Trimming cost V 6 bases and J 6 bases, with 14 bases left between them. The V gene's germline CDR1 is SQVTM and CDR2 ANQGSEA. The CDR3 extends over 13 amino acids. The CDR3 coding sequence is TGCAGCGTCTCACAGGGAGGGGATGAAAAACTGTTTTTT. Amino acids: CSVSQGGDEKLFF.